The 29 T cell receptor beta chains in this list originate from one sample, sequenced in a study of blood T cell repertoires in COVID-19. Measured with immunoSEQ multiplex PCR; TCRdb has only the in-frame clones, and not every one. There are 200,000 to 250,000 clones in the sample; almost 85% occur only once, and about 9.1% lies in the top ten. The source material was PBMCs or T cells enriched from blood (not recorded which). The receptor set was obtained from a woman aged 50 to 60 with acute COVID-19.

The chain has TRBV18 and TRBJ1-1; D might be TRBD1 (5 bases). The length of the CDR3 is 16 residues. Germline CDR1 reads KGHSH; CDR2 reads LQKENI. Trimming shortened V by 3 bases and J by 4 bases, and 18 bases separated the two germline ends. The CDR3 reads CASSPRRDGGVTEAFF. DNA of the CDR3: TGTGCCAGCTCACCCCGCAGGGACGGGGGTGTCACTGAAGCTTTCTTT.

This sequence joins TRBV27 and TRBJ1-2, with 7 bases lining up with TRBD1. Trimming cost V 6 bases and J 1 base; bases outside gene matches: 11. The CDR3 runs 16 residues. From germline, CDR1 is MNHEY and CDR2 SMNVEV (reference sequence). The CDR3 is CASSPIDRALNYGYTF. CDR3 bases: TGTGCCAGCAGCCCGATAGACAGGGCGCTTAACTATGGCTACACCTTC.

This chain links TRBV7-8 with TRBJ1-3, with a weak D call TRBD1 (5 bases). V dropped 1 base and J dropped 2 bases, with 9 bases sitting between them. CDR1 is SGHVS and CDR2 is FQNEAQ in the germline V gene. The CDR3 runs 15 residues. The CDR3 here is CASSLGRVAGNTIYF. The CDR3 DNA reads TGTGCCAGCAGCTTAGGCAGGGTGGCTGGAAACACCATATATTTT. Full variable domain (rest looked up from reference TRBV7-8 and TRBJ1-3): GAGVSQSPRYKVAKRGQDVALRCDPISGHVSLFWYQQALGQGPEFLTYFQNEAQLDKSGLPSDRFFAERPEGSVSTLKIQRTQQEDSAVYLCASSLGRVAGNTIYFGEGSWLTVV.

V gene TRBV19 combines with J gene TRBJ2-1; 9 nucleotides line up with TRBD1. Germline CDR1 reads LNHDA; CDR2 reads SQIVND (reference sequence). V was pared by 4 bases and J by 4 bases, with 8 bases of the junction left unmatched. This CDR3 spans 16 amino acids. The DNA for the CDR3 is TGTGCCAGTAGTACTCGGGACAGGGAAAGATACAATGAGCAGTTCTTC. Its protein product is CASSTRDRERYNEQFF.

CDR3 in amino acids: CAWEREEVYNEQFF. For the CDR3, the DNA is TGTGCCTGGGAAAGGGAGGAAGTCTACAATGAGCAGTTCTTC. V and J are TRBV30 and TRBJ2-1; perhaps TRBD2 as D (6 bases). Germline CDR1 GTSNPN, CDR2 SVGIG (reference sequence). With 5 bases removed from V and 3 bases from J, the gap between germline ends came to 14 bases. CDR3 length: 14 residues.

The chain joins TRBV27 to TRBJ1-5; no reliable D call. V was cut by 3 bases and J by 9 bases, with 18 bases left in between. The CDR3 sequence is 15 residues long. CDR1 MNHEY and CDR2 SMNVEV come from the germline V gene (reference sequence). CDR3 protein: CASSLGAGSEGPQHF. The CDR3 DNA follows: TGTGCCAGCAGTTTGGGCGCCGGGTCCGAGGGGCCCCAGCATTTT.

The CDR3 reads CASSISRQGRSPLHF. The DNA of the CDR3 is TGTGCCAGTAGTATAAGTAGACAGGGTCGTTCACCCCTCCACTTT. This sequence joins TRBV19 and TRBJ1-6, with TRBD1 matching 7 bases. The V and J ends lost 2 bases and 9 bases, in that order; junction bases with no gene match: 7. CDR3 length equals 15 residues. Germline lookup yields CDR1 LNHDA and CDR2 SQIVND (reference sequence).

The CDR3 spells CAWSVHRGISYGYTF. The CDR3 nucleotides read TGTGCCTGGAGTGTACACAGGGGCATCAGCTATGGCTACACCTTC. This rearrangement joins TRBV30 to TRBJ1-2; 7 bases align to TRBD1. The CDR3 length is 15 residues. The germline V gene encodes CDR1 GTSNPN and CDR2 SVGIG (reference sequence). J gave up 4 bases and V 0 bases, and 8 bases lay outside the gene matches.

This sequence joins TRBV18 and TRBJ1-1, with D tentatively TRBD1 (6 bases). The CDR3 is 15 residues long. The germline gives CDR1 KGHSH, CDR2 LQKENI. Trimming took off 4 bases at V and 1 base at J, with 13 bases between the two ends. The CDR3 DNA follows: TGTGCCAGCTCACTTGAAACAGGGTGGAACACTGAAGCTTTCTTT. It codes for CASSLETGWNTEAFF.

The gene calls are TRBV6-6 and TRBJ1-6, with a possible D match to TRBD1 (5 bases). V lost 6 bases to trimming and J lost 6 bases, with 18 bases between them. Germline values: CDR1 MNHNY, CDR2 SVGAGI (reference sequence). The CDR3 runs to 16 residues. The CDR3 coding sequence is TGTGCCAGCAGCAGTACCGCGGGGGTGGGTAATTCACCCCTCCACTTT. Amino acid sequence: CASSSTAGVGNSPLHF.

This clone has only one observation. The V call is TRBV5-1, the J call TRBJ1-1, with D tentatively TRBD1 (6 bases). Germline V lookup: CDR1 SGHRS, CDR2 YFSETQ. Deletions cut 0 bases from V and 8 bases from J, with 11 bases between. CDR3 size: 13 residues. CDR3 protein: CASSLEQGGEAFF. The CDR3 DNA follows: TGCGCCAGCAGCTTGGAACAGGGTGGGGAAGCTTTCTTT.

The chain employs TRBV7-9 and TRBJ1-5; no clear D gene. Trimming took off 5 bases at V and 0 bases at J, with 11 bases between the two ends. The CDR3 has 15 residues. Germline V lookup: CDR1 SEHNR, CDR2 FQNEAQ (reference sequence). The chain's CDR3 is CASSLGEFSNQPQHF. In DNA, the CDR3 is TGTGCCAGCAGCCTAGGAGAGTTTAGCAATCAGCCCCAGCATTTT.

Only a few counts were recorded for this clone. This sequence joins TRBV5-8 and TRBJ2-1; TRBD2 matches 11 bases. From germline, CDR1 is SGHTS and CDR2 YDEGEE. Germline trimming cut 4 bases from V and 4 bases from J; bases unmatched to any gene: 4. The CDR3 sequence is 15 residues long. The CDR3 DNA reads as TGTGCCAGCAGCGAGGGACTAGCGGTGTACAATGAGCAGTTCTTC. It is translated as CASSEGLAVYNEQFF.

V and J are TRBV19 and TRBJ1-1; 8 bases line up with TRBD1. Germline-derived CDR1 and CDR2 are LNHDA and SQIVND (reference sequence). This CDR3 is 18 amino acids long. Trimming at V came to 4 bases and at J to 0 bases, leaving 13 bases not matched to a gene. The CDR3 is CASSSAFWAGGLNTEAFF. The CDR3 coding sequence is TGTGCCAGTAGTAGCGCCTTCTGGGCAGGGGGCCTGAACACTGAAGCTTTCTTT.

The rearrangement links TRBV19 to TRBJ1-5, with a tentative D call TRBD1 (5 bases). In germline, CDR1 is LNHDA, CDR2 SQIVND (reference sequence). There are 15 residues in the CDR3. Trimming stripped 6 bases from V and 3 bases from J, with 15 bases between. CDR3 sequence: CASSPDQGDNQPQHF. In nucleotides, the CDR3 is TGTGCCAGTAGCCCGGACCAGGGCGACAATCAGCCCCAGCATTTT. Full variable domain (rest looked up from reference TRBV19 and TRBJ1-5): DGGITQSPKYLFRKEGQNVTLSCEQNLNHDAMYWYRQDPGQGLRLIYYSQIVNDFQKGDIAEGYSVSREKKESFPLTVTSAQKNPTAFYLCASSPDQGDNQPQHFGDGTRLSIL.

This clone was seen a handful of times. The chain is built from TRBV6-1 and TRBJ2-1, with D perhaps matching TRBD2 (7 bases). The CDR3 covers 19 residues. The germline V gene has CDR1 MNHNS and CDR2 SASEGT. Trimming stripped 1 base from V and 8 bases from J, with 27 bases between. The CDR3 sequence is CASSEVVLAGARLSHEQFF. The CDR3 DNA is TGTGCCAGCAGTGAAGTGGTCCTGGCGGGGGCCAGGTTAAGCCATGAGCAGTTCTTC.

The chain couples TRBV27 to TRBJ1-1; TRBD1 agrees at 7 bases. CDR3 size: 16 residues. Germline V gene sequence: CDR1 MNHEY, CDR2 SMNVEV (reference sequence). The ends lost 5 bases at V and 0 bases at J; junction bases unmatched: 9. CDR3 amino acids: CASSLWTGTMNTEAFF. The DNA for the CDR3 is TGTGCCAGCAGTCTATGGACAGGAACCATGAACACTGAAGCTTTCTTT.

CDR3 residues: CASSPMRETQYF. The CDR3 coding sequence is TGTGCCAGCAGTCCGATGAGGGAGACCCAGTACTTC. The rearrangement uses TRBV6-2 or TRBV6-3 and TRBJ2-5; unclear D gene. The CDR3 is 12 amino acids. Germline lookup yields CDR1 MNHEY and CDR2 SVGEGT. The ends were cut back, 5 bases at V and 5 bases at J, with 9 bases in the middle.

For the CDR3, the DNA is TGTGCCAGCAGCCACAGGGGCACTGAAGCTTTCTTT. Residues: CASSHRGTEAFF. The chain uses TRBV6-2 or TRBV6-3 and TRBJ1-1; 7 bases fit TRBD1. Germline V gene sequence: CDR1 MNHEY, CDR2 SVGEGT. Unmatched junction bases numbered 2, after V lost 6 bases and J lost 4 bases. This CDR3 is built from 12 residues.

The table lists this clone with a count of one. The chain joins TRBV7-3 to TRBJ1-1; TRBD1 matches 7 bases. V shed 0 bases, J shed 1 base, and the junction held 2 bases outside the gene matches. This CDR3 comprises 15 residues. CDR1 and CDR2 from the germline V gene are SGHTA and FQGTGA. Here the CDR3 reads CASSLTGQKNTEAFF. The CDR3 DNA reads TGTGCCAGCAGCTTAACGGGACAGAAGAACACTGAAGCTTTCTTT.

In its sample, this clone was seen once. V and J are TRBV28 and TRBJ1-2; possible D gene TRBD1, 6 bases. Trimming removed 10 bases from V and 3 bases from J, with 15 bases in between. The V gene's germline CDR1 is MDHEN and CDR2 SYDVKM. This CDR3 has 13 residues. For the CDR3, the DNA is TGTGCCACCATAACCCCAGGGGACTATGGCTACACCTTC. Amino acid sequence: CATITPGDYGYTF.

The chain employs TRBV5-1 and TRBJ1-3; maybe TRBD1 (5 bases). This CDR3 is 13 amino acids long. The germline V and J ends were trimmed by 0 bases and 5 bases, with 6 bases remaining between them. Germline V gene lookup returns CDR1 SGHRS and CDR2 YFSETQ. This CDR3 reads CASSLDRRNTIYF. Here the CDR3 DNA reads TGCGCCAGCAGCTTGGACAGGCGAAACACCATATATTTT.

This chain uses TRBV5-1 with TRBJ2-1; 7 bases match TRBD2. Germline CDR1 and CDR2: SGHRS and YFSETQ. V dropped 2 bases and J dropped 2; count of bases not matched to a gene: 13. This CDR3 has 18 residues. CDR3 in DNA: TGCGCCAGCAGCTTCGCGGGGCGCGGCAGCGGGGCCTACAATGAGCAGTTCTTC. This codes for CASSFAGRGSGAYNEQFF.

V gene TRBV12-3 or TRBV12-4 combines with J gene TRBJ1-3, with 8 bases identical to TRBD1. The CDR3 has 13 residues. V lost 6 bases, J lost 4 bases, and 2 bases stayed unmatched. The CDR3 sequence is CASRTGVGNTIYF. The CDR3 DNA sequence: TGTGCCAGCAGGACAGGGGTCGGAAACACCATATATTTT.

The chain combines TRBV10-3 with TRBJ1-2; 7 bases are a match to TRBD1. The germline V gene has CDR1 ENHRY and CDR2 SYGVKD. V lost 4 bases and J lost 7; bases outside the gene matches: 6. This CDR3 is built from 13 residues. CDR3 sequence (DNA): TGTGCCATCAGTGGAAGCTCAGGGGGTGGCTACACCTTC. It yields the protein CAISGSSGGGYTF.

The CDR3 coding sequence is TGCGCCAGCAGTGAAGTGGGGGCTGACTATGGCTACACCTTC. Residues: CASSEVGADYGYTF. The chain has TRBV10-2 and TRBJ1-2, with D possibly being TRBD1 (6 bases). The CDR3 contains 14 residues. The V end lost 3 bases, the J end lost 3 bases, and 11 bases lay between the germline ends. The germline V gene encodes CDR1 WSHSY and CDR2 SAAADI.

This clone was counted a single time. This chain joins TRBV10-3 and TRBJ2-5, with TRBD2 matching over 13 bases. The junction had 6 bases not matched to a gene; V was cut back by 6 bases and J by 5 bases. CDR1 is ENHRY, CDR2 SYGVKD, per germline. The CDR3 sequence is 15 residues long. CDR3: CAIRTSGGAIETQYF. Written as DNA, the CDR3 is TGTGCCATCAGAACTAGCGGGGGGGCAATCGAGACCCAGTACTTC.

The chain has TRBV27 and TRBJ2-7; a weak D match, TRBD1 (5 bases). This CDR3 comprises 14 residues. Trimming stripped 5 bases from V and 3 bases from J, with 14 bases between. Germline CDR1 MNHEY, CDR2 SMNVEV (reference sequence). CDR3 nucleotides: TGTGCCAGCAGTCCCGGACAAGGCGACTACGAGCAGTACTTC. It yields the protein CASSPGQGDYEQYF.

The V and J genes are TRBV5-6 and TRBJ1-6, with TRBD1 matching 9 bases. V trimming: 1 base; J trimming: 9 bases; junction bases outside the gene matches: 5. The CDR3 runs to 15 residues. Germline lookup yields CDR1 SGHDT and CDR2 YYEEEE. For the CDR3, the DNA is TGTGCCAGCAGCTTGCGGACAGGGGTTAGTTCACCCCTCCACTTT. It encodes CASSLRTGVSSPLHF.